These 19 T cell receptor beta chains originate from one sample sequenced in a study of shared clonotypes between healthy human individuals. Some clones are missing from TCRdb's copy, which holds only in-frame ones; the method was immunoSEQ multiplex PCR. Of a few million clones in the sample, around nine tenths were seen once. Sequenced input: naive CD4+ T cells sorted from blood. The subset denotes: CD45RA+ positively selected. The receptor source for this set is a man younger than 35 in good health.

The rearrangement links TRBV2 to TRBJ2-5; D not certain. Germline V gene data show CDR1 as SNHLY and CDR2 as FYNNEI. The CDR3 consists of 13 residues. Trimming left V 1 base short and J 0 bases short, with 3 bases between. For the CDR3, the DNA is TGTGCCAGCAGTGAAGGGAACCAAGAGACCCAGTACTTC. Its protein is CASSEGNQETQYF.

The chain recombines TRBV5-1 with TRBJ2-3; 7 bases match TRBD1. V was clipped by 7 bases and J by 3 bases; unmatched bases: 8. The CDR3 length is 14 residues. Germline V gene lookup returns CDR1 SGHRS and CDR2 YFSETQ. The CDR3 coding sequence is TGCGCCAGCGGCAGGGGGTGGGAGACAGATACGCAGTATTTT. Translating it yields CASGRGWETDTQYF. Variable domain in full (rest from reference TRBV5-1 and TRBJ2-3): KAGVTQTPRYLIKTRGQQVTLSCSPISGHRSVSWYQQTPGQGLQFLFEYFSETQRNKGNFPGRFSGRQFSNSRSEMNVSTLELGDSALYLCASGRGWETDTQYFGPGTRLTVL.

The CDR3 reads CASSQEIGPDYNSPLHF. The CDR3 DNA reads TGCGCCAGCAGCCAAGAAATTGGTCCAGACTATAATTCACCCCTCCACTTT. The chain is built from TRBV4-1 and TRBJ1-6; no reliable D call. V was clipped by 0 bases and J by 3 bases, with 12 bases between them. Looked up from germline, CDR1 is MGHRA and CDR2 is YSYEKL. This CDR3 has 17 residues.

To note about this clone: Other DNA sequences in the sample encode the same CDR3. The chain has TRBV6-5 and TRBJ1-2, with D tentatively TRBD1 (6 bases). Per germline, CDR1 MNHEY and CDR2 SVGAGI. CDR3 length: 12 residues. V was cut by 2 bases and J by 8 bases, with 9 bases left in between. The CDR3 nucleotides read TGTGCCAGCAGTTACGAGGGGGGCGGCTACACCTTC. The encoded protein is CASSYEGGGYTF.

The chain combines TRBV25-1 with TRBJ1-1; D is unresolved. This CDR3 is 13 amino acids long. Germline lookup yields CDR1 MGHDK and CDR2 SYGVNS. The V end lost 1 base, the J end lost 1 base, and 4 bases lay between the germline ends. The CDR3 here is CASSESGNTEAFF. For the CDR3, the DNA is TGTGCCAGCAGTGAATCTGGGAACACTGAAGCTTTCTTT.

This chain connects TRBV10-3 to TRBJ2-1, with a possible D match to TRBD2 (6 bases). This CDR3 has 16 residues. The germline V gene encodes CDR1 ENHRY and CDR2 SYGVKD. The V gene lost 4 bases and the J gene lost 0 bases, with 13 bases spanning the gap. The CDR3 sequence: CAISGTTRSSYNEQFF. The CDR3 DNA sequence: TGTGCCATCAGTGGGACTACCAGGAGCTCCTACAATGAGCAGTTCTTC.

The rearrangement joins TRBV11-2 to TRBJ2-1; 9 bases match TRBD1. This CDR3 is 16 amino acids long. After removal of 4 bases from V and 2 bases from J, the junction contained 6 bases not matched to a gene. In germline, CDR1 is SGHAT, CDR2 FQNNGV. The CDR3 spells CASSSGGTGPYNEQFF. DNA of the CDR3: TGTGCCAGCAGCTCAGGAGGGACAGGGCCCTACAATGAGCAGTTCTTC.

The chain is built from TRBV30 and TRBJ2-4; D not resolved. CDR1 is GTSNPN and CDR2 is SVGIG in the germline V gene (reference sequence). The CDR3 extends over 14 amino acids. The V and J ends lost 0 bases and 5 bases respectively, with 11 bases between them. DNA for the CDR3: TGTGCCTGGAGTGTACCAGAGCTACAAAACATTCAGTACTTC. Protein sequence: CAWSVPELQNIQYF.

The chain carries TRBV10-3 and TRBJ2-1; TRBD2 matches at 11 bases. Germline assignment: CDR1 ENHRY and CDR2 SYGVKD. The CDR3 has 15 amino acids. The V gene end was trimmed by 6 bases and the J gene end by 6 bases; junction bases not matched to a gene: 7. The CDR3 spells CAISQLAGDANEQFF. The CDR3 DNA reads TGTGCCATCAGCCAACTAGCGGGAGACGCCAATGAGCAGTTCTTC.

This CDR3 is CAISESTSQTGQYF. The CDR3 coding sequence is TGTGCCATCAGTGAGTCGACTTCTCAGACGGGACAGTACTTC. The chain uses TRBV10-3 and TRBJ2-7; D may be TRBD2 (5 bases). V lost 0 bases and J 10 bases, leaving 16 bases between the germline ends. The CDR3 totals 14 residues. Per the germline V gene, CDR1 is ENHRY and CDR2 is SYGVKD.

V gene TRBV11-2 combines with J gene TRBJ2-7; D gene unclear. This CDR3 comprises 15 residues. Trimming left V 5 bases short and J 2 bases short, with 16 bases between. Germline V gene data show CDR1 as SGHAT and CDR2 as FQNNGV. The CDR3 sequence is CASSPVRQFAYEQYF. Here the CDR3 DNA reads TGTGCCAGCAGCCCGGTTAGACAATTCGCCTACGAGCAGTACTTC.

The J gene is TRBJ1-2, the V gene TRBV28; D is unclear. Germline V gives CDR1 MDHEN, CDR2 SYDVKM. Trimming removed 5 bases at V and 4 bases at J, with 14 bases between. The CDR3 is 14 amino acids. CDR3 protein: CASSLAQGPYGYTF. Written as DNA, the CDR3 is TGTGCCAGCAGTCTAGCGCAAGGTCCCTATGGCTACACCTTC.

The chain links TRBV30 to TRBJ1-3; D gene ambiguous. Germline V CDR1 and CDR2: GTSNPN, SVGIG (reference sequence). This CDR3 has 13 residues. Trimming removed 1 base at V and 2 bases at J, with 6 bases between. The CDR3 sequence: CAWSEMAGNTIYF. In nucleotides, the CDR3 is TGTGCCTGGAGTGAGATGGCTGGAAACACCATATATTTT.

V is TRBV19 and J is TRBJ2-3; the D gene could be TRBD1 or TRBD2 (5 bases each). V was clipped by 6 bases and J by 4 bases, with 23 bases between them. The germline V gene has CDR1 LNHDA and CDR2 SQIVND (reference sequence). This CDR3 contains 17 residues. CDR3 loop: CASSVSGTGERADTQYF. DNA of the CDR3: TGTGCCAGTAGCGTCAGTGGGACCGGCGAACGCGCAGATACGCAGTATTTT.

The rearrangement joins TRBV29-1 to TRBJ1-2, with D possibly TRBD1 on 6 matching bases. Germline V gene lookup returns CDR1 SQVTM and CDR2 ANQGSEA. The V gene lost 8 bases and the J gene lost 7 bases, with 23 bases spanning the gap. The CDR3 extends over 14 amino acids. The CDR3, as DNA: TGCAGCACACAGGGTGGGCAGGGAATAGGTGGCTACACCTTC. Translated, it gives CSTQGGQGIGGYTF. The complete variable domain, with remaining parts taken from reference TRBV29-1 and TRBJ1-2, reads SAVISQKPSRDICQRGTSLTIQCQVDSQVTMMFWYRQQPGQSLTLIATANQGSEATYESGFVIDKFPISRPNLTFSTLTVSNMSPEDSSIYLCSTQGGQGIGGYTFGSGTRLTVV.

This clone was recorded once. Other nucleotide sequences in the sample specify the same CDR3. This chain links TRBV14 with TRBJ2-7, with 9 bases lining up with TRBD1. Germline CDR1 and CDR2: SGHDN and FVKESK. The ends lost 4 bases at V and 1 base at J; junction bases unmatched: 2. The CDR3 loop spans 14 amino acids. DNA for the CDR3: TGTGCCAGCAGCCCGGGACAGGGATCCTACGAGCAGTACTTC. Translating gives CASSPGQGSYEQYF.

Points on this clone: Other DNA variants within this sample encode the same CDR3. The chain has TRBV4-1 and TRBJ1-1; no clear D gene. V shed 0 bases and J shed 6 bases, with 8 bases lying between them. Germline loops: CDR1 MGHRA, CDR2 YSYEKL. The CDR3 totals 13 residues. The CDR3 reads CASSQDLGAEAFF. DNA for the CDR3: TGCGCCAGCAGCCAAGATTTAGGAGCTGAAGCTTTCTTT.

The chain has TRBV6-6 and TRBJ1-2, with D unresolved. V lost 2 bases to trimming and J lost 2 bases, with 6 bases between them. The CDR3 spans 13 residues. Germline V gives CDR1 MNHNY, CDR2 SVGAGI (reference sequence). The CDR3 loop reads CASSYGKNYGYTF. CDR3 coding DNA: TGTGCCAGCAGTTACGGGAAGAACTATGGCTACACCTTC.

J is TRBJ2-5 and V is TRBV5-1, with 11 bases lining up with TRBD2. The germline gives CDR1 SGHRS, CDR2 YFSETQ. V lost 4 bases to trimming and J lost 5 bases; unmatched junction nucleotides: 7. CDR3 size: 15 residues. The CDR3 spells CASSSSGGARETQYF. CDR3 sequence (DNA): TGCGCCAGCAGCAGTAGCGGGGGGGCCAGGGAGACCCAGTACTTC.